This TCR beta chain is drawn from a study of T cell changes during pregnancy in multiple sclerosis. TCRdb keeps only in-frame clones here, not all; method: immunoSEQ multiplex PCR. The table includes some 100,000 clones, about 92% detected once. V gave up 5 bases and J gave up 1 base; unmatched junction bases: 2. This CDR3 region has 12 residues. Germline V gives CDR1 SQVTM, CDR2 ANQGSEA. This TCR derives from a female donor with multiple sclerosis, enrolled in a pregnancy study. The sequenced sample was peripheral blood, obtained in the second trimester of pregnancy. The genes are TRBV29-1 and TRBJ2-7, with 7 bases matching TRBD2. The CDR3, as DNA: TGCAGCGTTTGGGAGGGATCCTACGAGCAGTACTTC. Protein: CSVWEGSYEQYF.